The 18 T cell receptor beta chains below come from one sample, sequenced in a study of cytomegalovirus exposure and HLA in healthy donors. Both 60 Vbeta primers and 13 Jbeta primers went into the PCR. Using immunoSEQ multiplex PCR, the repertoire was profiled, and TCRdb retains in-frame clones only, with some absent. The sample records over 100,000 clones, approximately 67% being singletons. The material sequenced was PBMCs. The receptors shown here come from a man younger than 35 in good health and CMV-seronegative.

This clone was detected only once. The V gene is TRBV29-1, the J gene TRBJ2-5; D uncertain. The end of the DNA aligns better with TRBJ2-7, so the J call may be wrong. CDR3 size: 14 residues. The V gene's germline CDR1 is SQVTM and CDR2 ANQGSEA. The CDR3 DNA follows: TGCAGCGTTGCTTTTCGACTGCAAGACTACGAGCAGTACTTC. Amino acid sequence: CSVAFRLQDYEQYF.

This clone has just one count. V and J are TRBV28 and TRBJ2-3, with 7 positions matching TRBD1. With V trimmed by 5 bases and J by 3 bases, 11 bases remained unmatched. CDR1 is MDHEN, CDR2 SYDVKM, per germline. The CDR3 totals 16 residues. The CDR3, as DNA: TGTGCCAGCAGTAAAGTAAGGGGGCGCGGAACAGATACGCAGTATTTT. Translation: CASSKVRGRGTDTQYF. Together with reference TRBV28 and TRBJ2-3, the CDR3 gives the full variable domain: DVKVTQSSRYLVKRTGEKVFLECVQDMDHENMFWYRQDPGLGLRLIYFSYDVKMKEKGDIPEGYSVSREKKERFSLILESASTNQTSMYLCASSKVRGRGTDTQYFGPGTRLTVL.

This clone was counted a few times. V and J are TRBV11-3 and TRBJ2-3; 11 bases are shared with TRBD2. Trimming removed 4 bases from V and 2 bases from J; junction bases left unmatched: 2. The CDR3 extends over 15 amino acids. Germline-derived CDR1 and CDR2 are SGHNT and YENEEA. The CDR3: CASSSSGGSTDTQYF. Here the CDR3 DNA reads TGTGCCAGCAGCTCTAGCGGGGGGTCCACAGATACGCAGTATTTT.

The chain uses TRBV4-1 and TRBJ2-1; 7 nucleotides align to TRBD1. CDR3 length: 17 residues. The trim removed 4 bases at V and 3 bases at J, leaving 12 bases unmatched. Germline lookup yields CDR1 MGHRA and CDR2 YSYEKL. CDR3 DNA sequence: TGCGCCAGCAGCCTCGGGGACAGCCAGATCATCTACAATGAGCAGTTCTTC. It codes for CASSLGDSQIIYNEQFF.

The chain joins TRBV2 to TRBJ2-7; 10 bases are shared with TRBD1. V dropped 5 bases and J dropped 4; count of bases not matched to a gene: 11. Germline CDR1 is SNHLY and CDR2 is FYNNEI. There are 16 residues in the CDR3. The CDR3 reads CASSQTGTGVLYEQYF. Written as DNA, the CDR3 is TGTGCCAGCAGTCAGACCGGGACAGGGGTATTATACGAGCAGTACTTC.

The chain recombines TRBV5-4 with TRBJ1-2; perhaps TRBD1 as D (5 bases). The CDR3 runs 13 residues. V dropped 4 bases and J dropped 4 bases, with 11 bases sitting between them. Germline values: CDR1 SGHNT, CDR2 YYREEE (reference sequence). CDR3 nucleotides: TGTGCCAGCAGCGTTTTAGGGGCCTATGGCTACACCTTC. This translates into CASSVLGAYGYTF.

This clone was found a few times. This sequence joins TRBV29-1 and TRBJ1-1; the D gene is possibly TRBD1 (5 bases). Germline loops: CDR1 SQVTM, CDR2 ANQGSEA. The V end was cut by 6 bases, the J end by 4 bases, with 15 bases between. This CDR3 contains 13 residues. The CDR3, as DNA: TGCAGCGTCTCATTAGGGGTGGCCACTGAAGCTTTCTTT. Translating gives CSVSLGVATEAFF.

V is TRBV7-2 and J is TRBJ2-7; 11 bases are a match to TRBD2. There are 17 residues in the CDR3. Per germline, CDR1 SGHTA and CDR2 FQGNSA. The J segment lost 1 base and the V segment lost 3 bases, leaving 8 bases of the junction unmatched. Written as DNA, the CDR3 is TGTGCCAGCAGCTTCCTAGCGGGAGGAGGTCGGTCCTACGAGCAGTACTTC. The encoded protein is CASSFLAGGGRSYEQYF.

The chain joins TRBV2 to TRBJ2-3, with 7 positions matching TRBD2. Per germline, CDR1 SNHLY and CDR2 FYNNEI. The CDR3 contains 15 residues. V lost 11 bases and J lost 4; bases outside the gene matches: 15. The CDR3 protein is CAAKLGGSLSDTQYF. Here the CDR3 DNA reads TGTGCCGCCAAGCTGGGCGGGAGCTTATCAGATACGCAGTATTTT.

With regard to this clone: A junction boundary mismatches the germline segment, possibly from a read error. V usage is TRBV30 and J usage is TRBJ1-2; 7 nucleotides agree with TRBD1. This CDR3 has 12 amino acids. Germline lookup yields CDR1 GTSNPN and CDR2 SVGIG (reference sequence). The CDR3 DNA sequence: TGTGCCTGGAATACAGGGGTTTGGGGCTACGCCTTC. Amino acid sequence: CAWNTGVWGYAF.

The V and J genes are TRBV28 and TRBJ2-7; 7 nucleotides match TRBD1. V lost 3 bases and J lost 10; bases outside the gene matches: 9. The CDR3 loop spans 13 amino acids. Germline V gene sequence: CDR1 MDHEN, CDR2 SYDVKM. CDR3 region: CASSFPHRGKQYF. DNA for the CDR3: TGTGCCAGCAGTTTTCCTCACAGGGGCAAACAGTACTTC.

In its sample, this clone was seen a few times. The chain recombines TRBV29-1 with TRBJ1-1, with D maybe TRBD1 (5 bases). The V and J ends lost 7 bases and 0 bases respectively, with 12 bases between them. This CDR3 region has 13 residues. Looked up from germline, CDR1 is SQVTM and CDR2 is ANQGSEA. CDR3 residues: CSGGGGMNTEAFF. The CDR3 region has the DNA TGCAGCGGTGGGGGGGGAATGAACACTGAAGCTTTCTTT.

The gene calls are TRBV19 and TRBJ2-3, with D uncertain. Germline CDR1 LNHDA, CDR2 SQIVND (reference sequence). The V end was cut by 9 bases, the J end by 1 base, with 8 bases between. There are 12 residues in the CDR3. The CDR3 region has the DNA TGTGCCAGCGGGTGGGGCACAGATACGCAGTATTTT. This sequence encodes CASGWGTDTQYF.

CDR3 in amino acids: CAWRPTPLLAVYEQYF. CDR3 sequence (DNA): TGTGCCTGGAGACCAACCCCCTTACTAGCGGTGTACGAGCAGTACTTC. The V gene is TRBV30, the J gene TRBJ2-7, with 8 nucleotides matching TRBD2. Trimming removed 3 bases from V and 4 bases from J; junction bases left unmatched: 14. The CDR3 sequence is 16 residues long. Germline CDR1 reads GTSNPN; CDR2 reads SVGIG (reference sequence).

Only one count was recorded for this clone. The V and J genes are TRBV5-1 and TRBJ1-5; 9 bases are a match to TRBD1. V dropped 2 bases and J dropped 1; count of bases not matched to a gene: 1. CDR3 size: 15 residues. In germline, CDR1 is SGHRS, CDR2 YFSETQ. The CDR3 protein is CASSLGQGSNQPQHF. CDR3 nucleotide sequence: TGCGCCAGCAGCTTAGGACAGGGGAGCAATCAGCCCCAGCATTTT.

The chain carries TRBV5-1 and TRBJ2-1; 7 bases are shared with TRBD1. The germline V gene has CDR1 SGHRS and CDR2 YFSETQ. The CDR3 sequence is 14 residues long. V shed 2 bases and J 3 bases; nucleotides not matched to a gene: 2. The CDR3 DNA reads TGCGCCAGCAGCTTAGGGGACAGCTACAATGAGCAGTTCTTC. The encoded protein is CASSLGDSYNEQFF. Using reference TRBV5-1 and TRBJ2-1 for the parts outside the CDR3, the full variable domain is KAGVTQTPRYLIKTRGQQVTLSCSPISGHRSVSWYQQTPGQGLQFLFEYFSETQRNKGNFPGRFSGRQFSNSRSEMNVSTLELGDSALYLCASSLGDSYNEQFFGPGTRLTVL.

CDR3 in amino acids: CASSSLAGETQYF. The CDR3 DNA reads TGTGCCAGCAGCTCTCTCGCAGGGGAGACCCAGTACTTC. V is TRBV5-4 and J is TRBJ2-5; D is perhaps TRBD1 (5 bases). Germline CDR1 and CDR2: SGHNT and YYREEE (reference sequence). This CDR3 has 13 residues. V lost 3 bases and J 5 bases, leaving 11 bases between the germline ends.

The table lists this clone with a few counts. The genes are TRBV7-9 and TRBJ1-1; no firm D call. CDR1 is SEHNR and CDR2 is FQNEAQ in the germline V gene (reference sequence). The CDR3 totals 14 residues. V was cut by 2 bases and J by 5 bases, with 12 bases left in between. The CDR3 DNA is TGTGCCAGCAGCTTACCCGCAGAGAGGACTGAAGCTTTCTTT. Its translation: CASSLPAERTEAFF.